The next 2 T cell receptor beta chains were all read from a single sample in a study of T cells in Graves' hyperthyroidism and ophthalmopathy. Amplification yielded TCR beta CDR3 regions, with RNA transcripts as the source. Primed by the HTBI set, a first-round RT-PCR was run on the TCR CDR3. TCRdb re-analysed the multiplex PCR reads in MiXCR, keeping a single row per CDR3 protein. The sample lists about 690,000 distinct CDR3 sequences, 15% to 20% seen once, with around 15% in the top ten. Input material: blood. Receptors originate from a man in his fifties with Graves' hyperthyroidism.

The chain joins TRBV29-1 to TRBJ2-2; no firm D call. The CDR3 sequence is 10 residues long. Trimming stripped 7 bases from V and 3 bases from J, with 3 bases between. Germline CDR1 is SQVTM and CDR2 is ANQGSEA. CDR3 nucleotides: TGCAGCGCTCACACCGGGGAGCTGTTTTTT. It is translated as CSAHTGELFF.

The V call is TRBV28, the J call TRBJ2-7; D remains ambiguous. Germline V gives CDR1 MDHEN, CDR2 SYDVKM. The germline V and J ends were trimmed by 5 bases and 1 base, with 12 bases remaining between them. The CDR3 extends over 14 amino acids. DNA for the CDR3: TGTGCCAGCAGTACCCCCACAGAATCCTACGAGCAGTACTTC. As protein: CASSTPTESYEQYF.